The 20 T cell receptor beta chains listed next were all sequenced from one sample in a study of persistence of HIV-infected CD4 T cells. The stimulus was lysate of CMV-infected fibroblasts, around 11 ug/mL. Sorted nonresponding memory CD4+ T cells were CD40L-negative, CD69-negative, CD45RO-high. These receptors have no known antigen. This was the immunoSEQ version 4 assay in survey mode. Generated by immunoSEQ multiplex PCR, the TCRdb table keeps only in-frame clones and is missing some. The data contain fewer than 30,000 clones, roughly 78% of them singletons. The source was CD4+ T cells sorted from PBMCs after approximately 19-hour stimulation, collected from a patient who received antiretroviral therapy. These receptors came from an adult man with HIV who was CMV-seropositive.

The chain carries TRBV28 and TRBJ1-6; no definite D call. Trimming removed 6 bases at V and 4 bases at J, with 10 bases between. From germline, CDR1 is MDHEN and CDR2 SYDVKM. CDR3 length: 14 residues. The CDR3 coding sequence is TGTGCCAGCAGCACTGGGTTATATAATTCACCCCTCCACTTT. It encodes CASSTGLYNSPLHF.

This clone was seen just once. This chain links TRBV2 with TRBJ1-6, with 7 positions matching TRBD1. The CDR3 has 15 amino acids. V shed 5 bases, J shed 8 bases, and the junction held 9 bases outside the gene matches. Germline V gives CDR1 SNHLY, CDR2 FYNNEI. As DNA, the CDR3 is TGTGCCAGCAGTTCGACAGGGAGGGAAGATTCACCCCTCCACTTT. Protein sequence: CASSSTGREDSPLHF.

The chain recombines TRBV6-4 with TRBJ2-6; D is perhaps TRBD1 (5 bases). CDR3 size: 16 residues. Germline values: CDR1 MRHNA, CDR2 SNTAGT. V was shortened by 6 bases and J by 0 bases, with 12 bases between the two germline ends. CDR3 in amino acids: CASSPTRDSGANVLTF. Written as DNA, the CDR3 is TGTGCCAGCAGCCCTACCAGGGACTCTGGGGCCAACGTCCTGACTTTC.

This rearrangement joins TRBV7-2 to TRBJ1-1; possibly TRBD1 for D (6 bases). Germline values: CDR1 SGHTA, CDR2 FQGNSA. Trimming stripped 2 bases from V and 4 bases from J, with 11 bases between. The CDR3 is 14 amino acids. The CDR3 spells CASSLLGASTEAFF. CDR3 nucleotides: TGTGCCAGCAGCTTACTGGGGGCGTCCACTGAAGCTTTCTTT.

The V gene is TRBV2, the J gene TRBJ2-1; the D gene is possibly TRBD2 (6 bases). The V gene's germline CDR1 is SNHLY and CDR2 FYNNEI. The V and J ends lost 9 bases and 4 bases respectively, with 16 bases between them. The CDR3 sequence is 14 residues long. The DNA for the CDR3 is TGTGCCAGTCGAGGGCGGGGAGCTTACAATGAGCAGTTCTTC. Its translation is CASRGRGAYNEQFF.

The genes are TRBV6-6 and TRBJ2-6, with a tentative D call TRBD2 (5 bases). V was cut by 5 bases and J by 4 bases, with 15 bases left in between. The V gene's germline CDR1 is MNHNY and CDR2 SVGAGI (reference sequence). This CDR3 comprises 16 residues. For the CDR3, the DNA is TGTGCCAGCAGTAGCCTCGGGGTGAGCGGGGCCAACGTCCTGACTTTC. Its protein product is CASSSLGVSGANVLTF.

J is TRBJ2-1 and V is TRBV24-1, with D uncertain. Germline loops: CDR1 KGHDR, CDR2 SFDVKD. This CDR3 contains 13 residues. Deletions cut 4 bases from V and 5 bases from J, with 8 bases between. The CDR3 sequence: CATSDYRNNEQFF. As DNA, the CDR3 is TGTGCCACCAGTGACTACAGAAACAATGAGCAGTTCTTC.

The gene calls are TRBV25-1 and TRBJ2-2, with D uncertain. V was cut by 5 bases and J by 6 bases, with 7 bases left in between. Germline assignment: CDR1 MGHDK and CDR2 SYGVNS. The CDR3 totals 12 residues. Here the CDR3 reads CASSSPSGELFF. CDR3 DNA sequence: TGTGCCAGCAGTTCCCCTTCCGGGGAGCTGTTTTTT.

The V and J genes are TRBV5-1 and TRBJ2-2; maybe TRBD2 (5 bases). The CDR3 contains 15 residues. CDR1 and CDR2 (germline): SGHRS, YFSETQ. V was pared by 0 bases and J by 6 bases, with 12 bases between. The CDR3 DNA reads TGCGCCAGCAGCTTGGAAATCCGGGATGCCGGGGAGCTGTTTTTT. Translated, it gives CASSLEIRDAGELFF.

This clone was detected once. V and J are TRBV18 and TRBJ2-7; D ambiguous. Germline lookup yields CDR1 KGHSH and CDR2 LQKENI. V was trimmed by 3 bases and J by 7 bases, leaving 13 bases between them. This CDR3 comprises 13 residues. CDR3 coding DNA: TGTGCCAGCTCACCGGACGGTGATCGGGAGCAGTACTTC. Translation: CASSPDGDREQYF.

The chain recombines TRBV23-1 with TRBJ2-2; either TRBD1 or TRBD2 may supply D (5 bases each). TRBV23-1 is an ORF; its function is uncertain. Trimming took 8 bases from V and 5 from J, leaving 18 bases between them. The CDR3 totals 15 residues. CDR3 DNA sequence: TGCGCCAGCCGCGCCGGGACCGAAATTACCGGGGAGCTGTTTTTT. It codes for CASRAGTEITGELFF.

CDR3 coding DNA: TGTGCCAGCAGCTCGCCGGGACAGATGAACACTGAAGCTTTCTTT. Protein product: CASSSPGQMNTEAFF. This rearrangement joins TRBV13 to TRBJ1-1; 7 bases are shared with TRBD1. The CDR3 has 15 amino acids. Germline loops: CDR1 PRHDT, CDR2 FYEKMQ (reference sequence). The V segment lost 4 bases and the J segment 0 bases; nucleotides outside the gene matches: 5.

The CDR3, as DNA: TGTGCCAGCAGTCGCCCTCCCCTTAGCGGGGGGAACAATGAGCAGTTCTTC. The encoded protein is CASSRPPLSGGNNEQFF. The chain recombines TRBV6-2 or TRBV6-3 with TRBJ2-1; 10 bases agree with TRBD2. The CDR3 runs 17 residues. V trimming: 5 bases; J trimming: 5 bases; junction bases outside the gene matches: 12. Per the germline V gene, CDR1 is MNHEY and CDR2 is SVGEGT.

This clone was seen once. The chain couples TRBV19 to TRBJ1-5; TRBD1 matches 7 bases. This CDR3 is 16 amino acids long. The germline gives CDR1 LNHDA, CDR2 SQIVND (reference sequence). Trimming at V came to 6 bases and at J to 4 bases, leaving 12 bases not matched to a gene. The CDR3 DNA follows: TGTGCCAGTAGCTATCGCGCAGGGGGAGGGAATCAGCCCCAGCATTTT. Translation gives CASSYRAGGGNQPQHF.

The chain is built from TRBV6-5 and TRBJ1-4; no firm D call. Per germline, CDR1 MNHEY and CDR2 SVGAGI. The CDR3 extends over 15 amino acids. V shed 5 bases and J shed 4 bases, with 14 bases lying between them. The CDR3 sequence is CASSRKVVGNEKLFF. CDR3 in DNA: TGTGCCAGCAGTAGGAAGGTCGTCGGTAATGAAAAACTGTTTTTT.

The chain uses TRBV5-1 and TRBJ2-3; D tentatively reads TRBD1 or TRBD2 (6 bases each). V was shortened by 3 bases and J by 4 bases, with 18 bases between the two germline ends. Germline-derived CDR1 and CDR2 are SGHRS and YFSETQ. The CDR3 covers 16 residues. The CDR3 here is CASSSLGRTASDTQYF. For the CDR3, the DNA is TGCGCCAGCAGCTCCCTAGGGAGGACAGCCTCAGATACGCAGTATTTT.

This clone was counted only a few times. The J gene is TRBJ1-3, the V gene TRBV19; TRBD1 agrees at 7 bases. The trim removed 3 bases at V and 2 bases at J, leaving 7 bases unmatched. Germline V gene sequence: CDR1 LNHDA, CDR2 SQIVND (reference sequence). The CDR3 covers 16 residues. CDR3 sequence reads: CASSIGTASPGNTIYF. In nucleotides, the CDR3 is TGTGCCAGTAGTATCGGGACAGCCTCCCCTGGAAACACCATATATTTT.

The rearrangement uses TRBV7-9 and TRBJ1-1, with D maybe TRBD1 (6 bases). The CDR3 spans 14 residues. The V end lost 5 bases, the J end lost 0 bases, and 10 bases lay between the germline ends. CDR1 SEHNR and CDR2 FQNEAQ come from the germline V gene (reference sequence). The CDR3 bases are TGTGCCAGCAGCCTGACAGGCCTGAACACTGAAGCTTTCTTT. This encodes CASSLTGLNTEAFF. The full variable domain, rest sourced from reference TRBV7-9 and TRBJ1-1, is DTGVSQNPRHKITKRGQNVTFRCDPISEHNRLYWYRQTLGQGPEFLTYFQNEAQLEKSRLLSDRFSAERPKGSFSTLEIQRTEQGDSAMYLCASSLTGLNTEAFFGQGTRLTVV.

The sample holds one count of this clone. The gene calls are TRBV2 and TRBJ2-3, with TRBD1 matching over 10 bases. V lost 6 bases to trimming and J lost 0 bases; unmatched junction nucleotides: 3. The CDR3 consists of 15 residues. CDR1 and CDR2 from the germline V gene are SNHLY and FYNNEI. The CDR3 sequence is CASRGQGKSTDTQYF. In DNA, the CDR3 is TGTGCCAGCAGGGGACAGGGGAAGAGCACAGATACGCAGTATTTT.

CDR3 protein: CASSRQSYGYTF. DNA for the CDR3: TGTGCCAGCAGTAGACAGTCCTATGGCTACACCTTC. The J gene is TRBJ1-2, the V gene TRBV6-5; tentative D call: TRBD1 (5 bases). The V gene's germline CDR1 is MNHEY and CDR2 SVGAGI. V was cut by 5 bases and J by 4 bases, with 8 bases left in between. The CDR3 is 12 amino acids.